This entry lists 2 T cell receptor beta chains sequenced from one sample in a study of shared clonotypes between healthy human individuals. Profiled with immunoSEQ multiplex PCR; TCRdb holds only in-frame clones, not every one. The top ten hold 0.13% of the sample, which has just over 2,000,000 clones, 85% to 95% seen once. The sample comprised naive CD4+ T cells sorted from blood. The subset: CD45RA+ positively selected. Receptors originate from a man aged 18 to 30 in good health.

This sequence joins TRBV30 and TRBJ1-1; D possibly corresponds to TRBD1 (5 bases). The CDR3 totals 14 residues. Trimming removed 4 bases from V and 0 bases from J, with 12 bases in between. Germline V CDR1 and CDR2: GTSNPN, SVGIG (reference sequence). CDR3 residues: CAWTGRAMNTEAFF. For the CDR3, the DNA is TGTGCCTGGACGGGACGCGCAATGAACACTGAAGCTTTCTTT.

Regarding this clone: A much larger clonotype is one base distant, so this may be a read error. The gene calls are TRBV18 and TRBJ2-3, with 11 bases lining up with TRBD2. Trimming cost V 3 bases and J 2 bases; bases outside gene matches: 1. The CDR3 loop spans 15 amino acids. Germline V gives CDR1 KGHSH, CDR2 LQKENI. Here the CDR3 DNA reads TGTGCCAGCTCACCGACTAGCGGGGTCACAGATACGCAGTATTTT. Protein product: CASSPTSGVTDTQYF.